The rows below give T cell receptor beta chains drawn from one sample of a study of cytomegalovirus exposure and HLA in healthy donors. Only in-frame clones appear in the TCRdb table, and some are missing; sequencing was by immunoSEQ multiplex PCR. The sample has about 150,000 clones; roughly 80% are singletons. Specimen: PBMCs. Receptors originate from a middle-aged woman in good health and CMV-seropositive. CDR3s include the opening cysteine and the closing phenylalanine or tryptophan. The order of the fields is V gene, J gene, D gene, clone size, CDR3 DNA, CDR3 protein. The D gene is left open where the match is weak. Clone size is given for some rows only: seen once, a few or many times, or a class if the clone is expanded.

V: TRBV5-1
J: TRBJ1-1
D: -
size: -
DNA: TGCGCCAGCAGCTTGGGATCCCGGGACACTGAAGCTTTCTTT
CDR3: CASSLGSRDTEAFF

V: TRBV7-6
J: TRBJ2-2
D: TRBD1
size: few
DNA: TGTGCCAGCACTAAACCCCGACAGGGCCAAAACACCGGGGAGCTGTTTTTT
CDR3: CASTKPRQGQNTGELFF

V: TRBV28
J: TRBJ2-1
D: -
size: -
DNA: TGTGCCAGCACCACCTACAATGAGCAGTTCTTC
CDR3: CASTTYNEQFF

V: TRBV12-5
J: TRBJ2-1
D: TRBD2
size: -
DNA: TGTGCTAGTGGTTCCGGACTAGCGGGAGACAATGAGCAGTTCTTC
CDR3: CASGSGLAGDNEQFF

V: TRBV2
J: TRBJ1-1
D: -
size: -
DNA: TGTGCCAGCAGTGACCAGGGGAGGGGAGACACTGAAGCTTTCTTT
CDR3: CASSDQGRGDTEAFF

V: TRBV7-2
J: TRBJ2-1
D: TRBD2
size: -
DNA: TGTGCCAGCAGCCCAGGGACTAGCGGGGGGGATGAGCAGTTCTTC
CDR3: CASSPGTSGGDEQFF

V: TRBV9
J: TRBJ2-1
D: TRBD1
size: few
DNA: TGTGCCAGCAGCGTAGCTCGAGGGGGCCTTAGCAATGAGCAGTTCTTC
CDR3: CASSVARGGLSNEQFF

V: TRBV7-2
J: TRBJ2-4
D: TRBD2
size: once
DNA: TGTGCCAGCAGCCTCGCTAGCGGGGGGGCGCCCAAAAACATTCAGTACTTC
CDR3: CASSLASGGAPKNIQYF

V: TRBV5-6
J: TRBJ1-2
D: -
size: -
DNA: TGTGCCAGCAGCTTCGGACAGTACCAGGTCTATGGCTACACCTTC
CDR3: CASSFGQYQVYGYTF

V: TRBV28
J: TRBJ1-5
D: -
size: -
DNA: TGTGTCTCAGGGTCGAATCAGCCCCAGCATTTT
CDR3: CVSGSNQPQHF

V: TRBV9
J: TRBJ2-3
D: TRBD2
size: once
DNA: TGTGCCAGCAGCGTAGGGGCTAGCGGAACCATCACAGATACGCAGTATTTT
CDR3: CASSVGASGTITDTQYF

V: TRBV2
J: TRBJ2-1
D: -
size: -
DNA: TGTGCCAGCAGTGATTTTGGAGCCTACAATGAGCAGTTCTTC
CDR3: CASSDFGAYNEQFF

V: TRBV7-2
J: TRBJ2-1
D: TRBD2
size: -
DNA: TGTGCCAGCAGCTTATACGGCGGGAGCTCCTACAATGAGCAGTTCTTC
CDR3: CASSLYGGSSYNEQFF

V: TRBV11-2
J: TRBJ2-5
D: -
size: once
DNA: TGTGCCAGCAGCGTAGCTGGCGGCCCTCAAGAGACCCAGTACTTC
CDR3: CASSVAGGPQETQYF

V: TRBV18
J: TRBJ2-7
D: TRBD1
size: -
DNA: TGTGCCAGCTCACGTGACAGGGGGCTTTACGAGCAGTACTTC
CDR3: CASSRDRGLYEQYF

V: TRBV11-1
J: TRBJ2-7
D: TRBD2
size: -
DNA: TGTGCCAGCAGCAAATCGACTAGCGGGGCCCTGTCCTCCTACGAGCAGTACTTC
CDR3: CASSKSTSGALSSYEQYF

V: TRBV4-2
J: TRBJ1-1
D: -
size: few
DNA: TGTGCCAGCAGTCGGGATGTCACTGAAGCTTTCTTT
CDR3: CASSRDVTEAFF

V: TRBV5-4
J: TRBJ2-1
D: TRBD1
size: once
DNA: TGTGCCAGCAGCGTAGAAGGGACAGGGATCAATGAGCAGTTCTTC
CDR3: CASSVEGTGINEQFF

V: TRBV9
J: TRBJ1-5
D: TRBD1
size: few
DNA: TGTGCCAGCAGCGTAGGGGGACAGGGGGCCGGGCAGCCCCAGCATTTT
CDR3: CASSVGGQGAGQPQHF

V: TRBV9
J: TRBJ2-3
D: TRBD2
size: -
DNA: TGTGCCAGCAGCGTAGGGGCGGGCGGGGGGTTCACAGATACGCAGTATTTT
CDR3: CASSVGAGGGFTDTQYF

V: TRBV5-1
J: TRBJ1-4
D: -
size: -
DNA: TGCGCCAGCAGCTTATCCCGAGGCCTGAGTGAAAAACTGTTTTTT
CDR3: CASSLSRGLSEKLFF

V: TRBV30
J: TRBJ2-7
D: TRBD2
size: -
DNA: TGTGCCTGGAGTGTCGGGGGGGCCGAGCAGTACTTC
CDR3: CAWSVGGAEQYF

V: TRBV7-2
J: TRBJ1-2
D: TRBD1
size: once
DNA: TGTGCCAGCAGCTTAGACAACAGGGGACACGATGGCTACACCTTC
CDR3: CASSLDNRGHDGYTF

V: TRBV7-9
J: TRBJ2-7
D: -
size: -
DNA: TGTGCCAGCAGCCCCACTCCGAGCTACGAGCAGTACTTC
CDR3: CASSPTPSYEQYF

V: TRBV6-6
J: TRBJ1-5
D: -
size: -
DNA: TGTGCCAGCAGTTACCGAGGGGGTTATAGCAATCAGCCCCAGCATTTT
CDR3: CASSYRGGYSNQPQHF

V: TRBV30
J: TRBJ2-3
D: -
size: once
DNA: TGTGCCTGGAGTACTGGACAGCAAGGAGATACGCAGTATTTT
CDR3: CAWSTGQQGDTQYF

V: TRBV7-2
J: TRBJ2-5
D: TRBD1
size: once
DNA: TGTGCCAGCATCGACAGGGGCCTGGAAGAGACCCAGTACTTC
CDR3: CASIDRGLEETQYF

V: TRBV7-9
J: TRBJ1-1
D: -
size: few
DNA: TGTGCCAGCAGCCGAGGGAGCGGGGGGCTCGGTGAAGCTTTCTTT
CDR3: CASSRGSGGLGEAFF

V: TRBV11-2
J: TRBJ1-2
D: TRBD1
size: -
DNA: TGTGCCAGCAGCCTTACAACAGGGGGCGAGAGCTATGGCTACACCTTC
CDR3: CASSLTTGGESYGYTF

V: TRBV6-5
J: TRBJ2-1
D: TRBD2
size: few
DNA: TGTGCCAGCACTGGACTAGCGGGAGTCAATGAGCAGTTCTTC
CDR3: CASTGLAGVNEQFF

V: TRBV30
J: TRBJ2-5
D: TRBD1
size: -
DNA: TGTGCCTGGAGTACCTACCGGGACAGGGAGACCCAGTACTTC
CDR3: CAWSTYRDRETQYF

V: TRBV7-8
J: TRBJ1-2
D: -
size: -
DNA: TGTGCCAGCAGCTTCGGTCAAACAGCCCTCGGCTACACCTTC
CDR3: CASSFGQTALGYTF

V: TRBV6-4
J: TRBJ2-7
D: -
size: -
DNA: TGTGCCAGCAGTGACCCGGAATCTCGGGACATCTCCTTGAGGGGATCCTACGAGCAGTACTTC
CDR3: CASSDPESRDISLRGSYEQYF

V: TRBV27
J: TRBJ2-2
D: -
size: few
DNA: TGTGCCAGCAGTTTGGACAGATACACCGGGGAGCTGTTTTTT
CDR3: CASSLDRYTGELFF

V: TRBV7-2
J: TRBJ2-3
D: -
size: -
DNA: TGTGCCAGCACCCATCGGGAGACAGATACGCAGTATTTT
CDR3: CASTHRETDTQYF

V: TRBV29-1
J: TRBJ2-1
D: TRBD2
size: -
DNA: TGCAGCGTTGAAACCCTAGCGGGAGTATATCATGAGCAGTTCTTC
CDR3: CSVETLAGVYHEQFF

V: TRBV2
J: TRBJ1-2
D: -
size: -
DNA: TGTGCCAGCAGTTCCGGGAGCCTCTATGGCTACACCTTC
CDR3: CASSSGSLYGYTF

V: TRBV6-1
J: TRBJ1-5
D: TRBD1
size: -
DNA: TGTGCCAGCAGTGACCCCTTTCAGGGGGCCGGCAATCAGCCCCAGCATTTT
CDR3: CASSDPFQGAGNQPQHF

V: TRBV6-5
J: TRBJ2-1
D: -
size: -
DNA: TGTGCCAGCAGCGACTCGGGAAGGAATGAGCAGTTCTTC
CDR3: CASSDSGRNEQFF

V: TRBV11-3
J: TRBJ2-1
D: TRBD2
size: -
DNA: TGTGCCAGCAGCTTAGAACGACTAGCGGGAGCCTCCTACAATGAGCAGTTCTTC
CDR3: CASSLERLAGASYNEQFF

V: TRBV27
J: TRBJ1-5
D: TRBD1
size: -
DNA: TGTGCCAGCAGTTTGCAGGGGGGCGGTCTTAATCAGCCCCAGCATTTT
CDR3: CASSLQGGGLNQPQHF

V: TRBV19
J: TRBJ1-1
D: -
size: -
DNA: TGTGCCGCGAGTTCCCGGGACACTGAAGCTTTCTTT
CDR3: CAASSRDTEAFF

V: TRBV21-1
J: TRBJ1-2
D: -
size: once
DNA: TGTGCCAGTAAGCAAACAATCCAGGGCTGTAGCTATGGCTACACCTTC
CDR3: CASKQTIQGCSYGYTF

V: TRBV30
J: TRBJ2-1
D: TRBD2
size: -
DNA: TGTGCCTGGAGTGTACTAGGACTAGCGAGCAATGAGCAGTTCTTC
CDR3: CAWSVLGLASNEQFF

V: TRBV28
J: TRBJ2-1
D: TRBD2
size: -
DNA: TGTGCCACCTTTAGCGGGAGGGCCGACTCCTACAATGAGCAGTTCTTC
CDR3: CATFSGRADSYNEQFF

V: TRBV7-2
J: TRBJ2-3
D: TRBD2
size: -
DNA: TGTGCCAGCAGCTTACAGTGGCGGGAGATCTCCCCAGATACGCAGTATTTT
CDR3: CASSLQWREISPDTQYF

V: TRBV7-8
J: TRBJ2-3
D: -
size: -
DNA: TGTGCCAGCAGCTTTTTCGGGGAGGATACGCAGTATTTT
CDR3: CASSFFGEDTQYF